Sequencing of this T cell receptor (beta chain) was carried out in a study of shared clonotypes between healthy human individuals. Using about 220 ng DNA, some 30,000 T cell genomes, the sorted-subset replicate PCRs were run. Method: immunoSEQ multiplex PCR; TCRdb's copy keeps in-frame clones and lacks some. The sample consists of millions of clones, just over 90% of them appearing once. Germline V gives CDR1 SGHAT, CDR2 FQNNGV. The junction had 4 bases not matched to a gene; V was cut back by 4 bases and J by 0 bases. This CDR3 spans 16 amino acids. The TCR originated in a man between 18 and 35 years old in good health. The sequenced material came from naive CD4+ T cells sorted from blood. The subset here: CD45RA+ positively selected. The chain joins TRBV11-2 to TRBJ2-3, with 10 bases lining up with TRBD1. The CDR3 DNA follows: TGTGCCAGCAGCTGGACAGGGGGACGTAGCACAGATACGCAGTATTTT. Translated: CASSWTGGRSTDTQYF.